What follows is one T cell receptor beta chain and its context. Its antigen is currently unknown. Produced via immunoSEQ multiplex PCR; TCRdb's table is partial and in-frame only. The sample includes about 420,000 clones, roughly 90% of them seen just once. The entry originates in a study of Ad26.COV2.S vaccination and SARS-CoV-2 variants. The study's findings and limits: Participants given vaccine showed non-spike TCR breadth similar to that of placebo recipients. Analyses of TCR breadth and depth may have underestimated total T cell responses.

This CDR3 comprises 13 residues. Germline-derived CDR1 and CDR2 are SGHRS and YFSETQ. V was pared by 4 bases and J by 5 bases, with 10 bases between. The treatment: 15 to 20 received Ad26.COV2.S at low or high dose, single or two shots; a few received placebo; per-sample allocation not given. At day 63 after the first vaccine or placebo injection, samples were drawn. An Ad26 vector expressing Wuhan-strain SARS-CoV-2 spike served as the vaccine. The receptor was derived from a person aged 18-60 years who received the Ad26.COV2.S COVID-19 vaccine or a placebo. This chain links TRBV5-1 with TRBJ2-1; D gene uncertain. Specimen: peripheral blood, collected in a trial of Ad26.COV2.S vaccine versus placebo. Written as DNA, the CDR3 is TGCGCCAGCAGCCTAGACAACCACAATGAGCAGTTCTTC. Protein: CASSLDNHNEQFF.